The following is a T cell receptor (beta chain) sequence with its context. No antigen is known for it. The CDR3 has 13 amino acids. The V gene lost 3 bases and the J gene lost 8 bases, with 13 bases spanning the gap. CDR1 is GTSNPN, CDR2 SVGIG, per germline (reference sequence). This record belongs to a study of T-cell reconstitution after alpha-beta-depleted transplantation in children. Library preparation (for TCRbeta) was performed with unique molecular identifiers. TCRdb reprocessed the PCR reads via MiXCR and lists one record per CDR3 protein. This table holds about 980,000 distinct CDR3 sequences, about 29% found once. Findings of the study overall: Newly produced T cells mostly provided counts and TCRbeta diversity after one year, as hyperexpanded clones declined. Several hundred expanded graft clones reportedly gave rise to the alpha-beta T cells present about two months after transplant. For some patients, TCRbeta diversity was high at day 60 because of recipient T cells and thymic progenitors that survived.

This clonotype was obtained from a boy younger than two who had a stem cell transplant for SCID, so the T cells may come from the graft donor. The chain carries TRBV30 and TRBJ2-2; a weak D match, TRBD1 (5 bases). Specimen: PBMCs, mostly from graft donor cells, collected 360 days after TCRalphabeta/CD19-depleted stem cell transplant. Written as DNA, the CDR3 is TGTGCCTGGAGAGGGGCCCCGACGGGGGAGCTGTTTTTT. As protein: CAWRGAPTGELFF.